Reported below is one T cell receptor (beta chain). The antigen is undetermined. The V and J ends lost 4 bases and 1 base, in that order; junction bases with no gene match: 5. The CDR3 consists of 15 residues. Looked up from germline, CDR1 is SGHRS and CDR2 is YFSETQ. The sample belongs to a study of response to subunit inactivated influenza vaccine. Findings and caveats of the study: It was suggested by the authors that few new T cells are recruited by each seasonal influenza vaccination.

TCRdb recomputed calls from the RT-PCR reads with MiXCR, one row per CDR3 protein. The table has 500,000 to 550,000 distinct CDR3 sequences, approximately 7.7% seen once. The TCR comes from a man aged 50-75 years who received an inactivated influenza vaccine. The chain combines TRBV5-1 with TRBJ2-3; 8 bases align to TRBD2. This specimen consisted of PBMCs from blood, obtained approximately 25 months after vaccination. The CDR3 DNA sequence: TGCGCCAGCAGCACAGTAGCGGGACGCACAGATACGCAGTATTTT. This gives the protein CASSTVAGRTDTQYF.